A selection of T cell receptor beta chains follows, all from one sample in a study of OX40 agonist ivuxolimab in advanced cancers. Libraries were prepared by immunoSEQ multiplex PCR; TCRdb keeps only in-frame clonotypes and omits some of them. The data hold tens of thousands of clones, with around three quarters observed a single time. The sequences come from CD4+ or CD8+ T cells sorted from blood, collected in a trial of the OX40 agonist ivuxolimab. The receptors shown here come from an adult with an advanced solid tumor such as melanoma, head and neck, liver or kidney cancer. Both conserved end residues are part of each CDR3. The D gene is left open where the match is weak. A clone size is listed for some rows: how often the clone was seen (once, few, many), or a class if it is expanded.

>TRBD2|TRBJ2-7|TRBV2|15|-
TGTGCCAGCAGTCCGGGACTAGCGATCCCCTCCGAGCAGTACTTC
CASSPGLAIPSEQYF
>-|TRBJ1-3|TRBV7-2|15|few
TGTGCCAGCAGTCGCCCGGGGGGCACTGGAAACACCATATATTTT
CASSRPGGTGNTIYF
>TRBD1|TRBJ1-3|TRBV5-6|15|-
TGTGCCAGCAGCTCGACGACAGGGGCTGGAAACACCATATATTTT
CASSSTTGAGNTIYF
>-|TRBJ1-1|TRBV11-2|10|-
TGTGCCAGCAGCCATTCTGAAGCCTTCTTT
CASSHSEAFF
>-|TRBJ1-2|TRBV18|13|-
TGTGCCAGCTCACCCAGACAGAGTGATGGCTACACCTTC
CASSPRQSDGYTF
>-|TRBJ2-3|TRBV7-2|13|-
TGTGCCAGCAGCCTCCCACAAACAGATACGCAGTATTTT
CASSLPQTDTQYF
>TRBD1|TRBJ1-6|TRBV19|18|-
TGTGCCAGTAGCCCCCGGGACAGGGGCAGCTCCTATAATTCACCCCTCCACTTT
CASSPRDRGSSYNSPLHF
>-|TRBJ1-2|TRBV6-6|16|-
TGTGCCAGCAGGCCGAGAATGTTCGGGGACTCTGAAGGCTACACCTTC
CASRPRMFGDSEGYTF
>-|TRBJ1-1|TRBV19|13|-
TGTGCCAGTAGTACGCAGGGAGGCCTTGAAGCTTTCTTT
CASSTQGGLEAFF
>-|TRBJ1-1|TRBV5-1|15|-
TGCGCCAGCAGCTTGGGTGACGCCTTGGGCACTGAAGCTTTCTTT
CASSLGDALGTEAFF
>TRBD1|TRBJ1-1|TRBV2|14|-
TGTGCCAGCAGGGGACAGGGGGCGGTTTTAGAAGCTTTCTTT
CASRGQGAVLEAFF
>TRBD1|TRBJ1-6|TRBV7-9|16|-
TGTGCCAGCAGCTCCTCCGCGGGACAGGGGGCTTCACCCCTCCACTTT
CASSSSAGQGASPLHF
>-|TRBJ2-5|TRBV27|13|once
TGTGCCAGCAGTTTCAGAGGGAGGGAGACCCAGTACTTC
CASSFRGRETQYF
>TRBD1|TRBJ1-2|TRBV19|13|-
TGTGCCAGTAGTATTCGGGACAGGAGAGGCTACACCTTC
CASSIRDRRGYTF
>TRBD1|TRBJ1-2|TRBV4-2|17|-
TGTGCCAGCAGCCAGGAGCGGACAGGGGGCTCGATCTATGGCTACACCTTC
CASSQERTGGSIYGYTF
>-|TRBJ2-3|TRBV30|14|-
TGTGCCTGGAGTCCGGGACTGGCCACAGATACGCAGTATTTT
CAWSPGLATDTQYF
>-|TRBJ1-3|TRBV18|13|-
TGTGCCAGCTCACAGGCAGGCGGAAACACCATATATTTT
CASSQAGGNTIYF
>-|TRBJ1-4|TRBV2|12|-
TGTGCCAGCAGTTACAGGGAGTATGGACTGTTTTTT
CASSYREYGLFF
>-|TRBJ2-1|TRBV29-1|12|-
TGCAGCGTGGTGGGATCTTACAATGAGCAGTTCTTC
CSVVGSYNEQFF
>TRBD1|TRBJ1-5|TRBV25-1|14|once
TGTGCCAGCAGTACCGACAGGGGCAATCAGCCCCAGCATTTT
CASSTDRGNQPQHF
>TRBD1|TRBJ1-6|TRBV27|15|medium-sized
TGTGCCAGCAGTTTATCGTCACAGGGGAATTCACCCCTCCACTTT
CASSLSSQGNSPLHF
>-|TRBJ1-3|TRBV6-1|13|-
TGTGCCAGCAGGTCGACAGAGGCAAACACCATATATTTT
CASRSTEANTIYF
>TRBD1|TRBJ1-2|TRBV6-5|14|-
TGTGCCAGCGCCGTCAACCGGGACAGCTATGGCTACACCTTC
CASAVNRDSYGYTF
>-|TRBJ1-5|TRBV4-3|14|-
TGCGCCAGCAGCCAATTTTGGGGGGATCAGCCCCAGCATTTT
CASSQFWGDQPQHF
>TRBD1|TRBJ2-1|TRBV5-5|14|-
TGTGCCAGCAGTTCGGGACAGGCCTACAATGAGCAGTTCTTC
CASSSGQAYNEQFF
>-|TRBJ1-1|TRBV18|13|-
TGTGCCAGCTCACCAGGCAGGGACACTGAAGCTTTCTTT
CASSPGRDTEAFF
>TRBD2|TRBJ2-1|TRBV2|13|-
TGTGCCAGCCGTCGGGACTACCCGGGGGAGCAGTTCTTC
CASRRDYPGEQFF
>-|TRBJ1-3|TRBV7-8|14|-
TGTGCCAGCGGCTTAAGGGAGGTCGGAAACACCATATATTTT
CASGLREVGNTIYF
>TRBD1|TRBJ1-1|TRBV7-3|14|few
TGTGCCAGCAGGTCGGGACAGCAGAACACTGAAGCTTTCTTT
CASRSGQQNTEAFF
>-|TRBJ1-6|TRBV2|12|-
TGTGCCAGCAGTACGACCGATCGGCCCCTCCACTTT
CASSTTDRPLHF
>-|TRBJ1-2|TRBV18|15|-
TGTGCCAGCTCACCACCGAATGAGCCTAACTATGGCTACACCTTC
CASSPPNEPNYGYTF
>-|TRBJ1-5|TRBV19|16|few
TGTGCCAGTAGTATAGATCTATCGGGATTTGGCCAGCCCCAGCATTTT
CASSIDLSGFGQPQHF
>-|TRBJ2-3|TRBV27|13|-
TGTGCCAGCGGGGGAGGTGGAGCAGATACGCAGTATTTT
CASGGGGADTQYF
>-|TRBJ1-4|TRBV6-6|11|-
TGTGCCAGCAGTTACGCCGAAAAACTGTTTTTT
CASSYAEKLFF
>-|TRBJ1-1|TRBV28|12|-
TGTGCCACCTCCCTTTTGGGAAGGGAAGCTTTCTTT
CATSLLGREAFF
>-|TRBJ1-5|TRBV6-5|13|-
TGTGCCAGCAGTTCCCGAGGGGAGGGGACCCAGCATTTT
CASSSRGEGTQHF
>-|TRBJ1-1|TRBV6-1|13|-
TGTGCCAGCACCAGAAATGGGGAGACTGAAGCTTTCTTT
CASTRNGETEAFF
>-|TRBJ1-5|TRBV6-5|16|-
TGTGCCAGCAGTTCCCGCGGGTCAGATAGCAATCAGCCCCAGCATTTT
CASSSRGSDSNQPQHF
>-|TRBJ2-3|TRBV4-2|16|-
TGTGCCAGCAGCCAAGTGGGCGGCTCTCGCACAGATACGCAGTATTTT
CASSQVGGSRTDTQYF
>-|TRBJ2-7|TRBV18|12|-
TGTGCCAGCTCACCGGGACCGAAGGAGCAGTACTTC
CASSPGPKEQYF
>TRBD2|TRBJ2-1|TRBV7-9|15|once
TGTGCCAGCAGCTTAGGCGGGGGGGAATACAATGAGCAGTTCTTC
CASSLGGGEYNEQFF
>-|TRBJ2-2|TRBV25-1|13|-
TGTGCCAGCAGTGCTCCAGGGGAGGGGGAGCTGTTTTTT
CASSAPGEGELFF
>TRBD1|TRBJ2-7|TRBV5-4|14|large
TGTGCCAGCAGCATGGGACAGGGAGATTACGAGCAGTACTTC
CASSMGQGDYEQYF
>TRBD1|TRBJ2-7|TRBV7-2|14|once
TGTGCCAGCAGCCCCGGGACAGGACTCTACGAGCAGTACTTC
CASSPGTGLYEQYF
>-|TRBJ1-2|TRBV10-3|12|-
TGTGCCATCAGTGAGGGTCGGGAAGGCTACACCTTC
CAISEGREGYTF
>-|TRBJ1-2|TRBV9|14|few
TGTGCCAGCAGCGTAGAGTCGGCTAACTATGGCTACACCTTC
CASSVESANYGYTF
>TRBD2|TRBJ2-1|TRBV7-9|15|medium-sized
TGTGCCAGCACCCCACTAGCGGGGAAATACAATGAGCAGTTCTTC
CASTPLAGKYNEQFF
>-|TRBJ1-5|TRBV5-1|15|few
TGCGCCAGCAGCTTGGGAGGGGCAGGCAATCAGCCCCAGCATTTT
CASSLGGAGNQPQHF
>-|TRBJ2-3|TRBV2|11|-
TGTGCCAGCAGTGTCGGGGATACGCAGTATTTT
CASSVGDTQYF
>-|TRBJ2-5|TRBV6-1|15|-
TGTGCCAGCAGTGAAATTCGGCAGGGGGGAAAGACCCAGTACTTC
CASSEIRQGGKTQYF
>-|TRBJ2-5|TRBV5-1|15|few
TGCGCCAGCAGCTTAAACAGCCCTTTCCAAGAGACCCAGTACTTC
CASSLNSPFQETQYF
>TRBD2|TRBJ2-1|TRBV7-2|15|-
TGTGCCAGCAGCTTAGCCGGGGGGGTCTCCAATGAGCAGTTCTTC
CASSLAGGVSNEQFF
>-|TRBJ2-2|TRBV19|16|-
TGTGCCAGTAGTATAGTAACCGGGGGTAACACCGGGGAGCTGTTTTTT
CASSIVTGGNTGELFF
>TRBD2|TRBJ2-7|TRBV5-6|14|few
TGTGCCAGCAGCTTGGCCGTAGCGGGCTACGAGCAGTACTTC
CASSLAVAGYEQYF
>TRBD1|TRBJ1-6|TRBV18|16|-
TGTGCCAGCTCAGCAACAGGGGACTCCTATAATTCACCCCTCCACTTT
CASSATGDSYNSPLHF